This T cell receptor (beta chain) was documented in a study of blood T cell repertoires in COVID-19. Clones were read by immunoSEQ multiplex PCR, and TCRdb kept only the in-frame ones, dropping some. Among more than 45,000 clones listed, approximately 90% were seen once. This receptor was identified in a man in his 70s with acute or convalescent COVID-19. The sequencing sample was made of peripheral blood.

This chain's CDR3 is CASSRTVYNSPLHF. CDR3 bases: TGTGCCAGCAGTCGGACAGTCTATAATTCACCCCTCCACTTT. The chain combines TRBV6-5 with TRBJ1-6; D might be TRBD1 (6 bases). The CDR3 runs 14 residues. Per the germline V gene, CDR1 is MNHEY and CDR2 is SVGAGI. With 5 bases removed from V and 3 bases from J, the gap between germline ends came to 8 bases.